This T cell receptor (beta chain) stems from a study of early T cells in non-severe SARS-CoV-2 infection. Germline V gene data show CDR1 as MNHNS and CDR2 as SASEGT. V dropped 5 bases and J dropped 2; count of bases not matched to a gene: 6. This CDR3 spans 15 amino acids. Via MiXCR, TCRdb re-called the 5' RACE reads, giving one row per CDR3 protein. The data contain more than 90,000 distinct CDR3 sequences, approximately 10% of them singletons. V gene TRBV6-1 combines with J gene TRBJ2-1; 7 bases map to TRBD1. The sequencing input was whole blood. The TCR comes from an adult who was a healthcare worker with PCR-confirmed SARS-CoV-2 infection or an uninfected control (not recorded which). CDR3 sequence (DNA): TGTGCCAGCAGTCAGACAGGGAGAACCTACAATGAGCAGTTCTTC. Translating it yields CASSQTGRTYNEQFF.